Listed below are T cell receptor beta chains from one sample, sequenced in a study of T-cell reconstitution after alpha-beta-depleted transplantation in children. MiXCR was run by TCRdb on the PCR reads, yielding one entry per CDR3 protein. The data contain some 300,000 distinct CDR3 sequences, about 9.5% of them singletons. Sample: PBMCs, taken before TCRalphabeta/CD19-depleted stem cell transplant. Receptors originate from a boy younger than two with acute myeloid leukemia, due to receive a stem cell transplant. The CDR3 runs from the conserved cysteine through the conserved F or W. D genes are given only for firm matches. For some rows the clone size is stated as once, few or many, or as a class when expanded; others skip it.

>many|TRBJ1-1|TRBV6-2/TRBV6-3|TRBD1
TGTGCCAGCAGTTCCGGGACAGGGCTCTGGGACACTGAAGCTTTCTTT
CASSSGTGLWDTEAFF
>many|TRBJ2-3|TRBV5-1|.
TGCGCCAGCAGCTTGGCCGTGGAGCCAGATACGCAGTATTTT
CASSLAVEPDTQYF
>.|TRBJ1-2|TRBV29-1|TRBD1
TGCAGCGCTGGGAGTAGGGACAGAGCTAACTATGGCTACACCTTC
CSAGSRDRANYGYTF
>many|TRBJ1-5|TRBV25-1|.
TGTGCCAGCAGACAGGATCTCAATCAGCCCCAGCATTTT
CASRQDLNQPQHF
>many|TRBJ2-4|TRBV5-5|.
TGTGCCAGCAGCTTGGCCCGGTCCCGGGACATTCAGTACTTC
CASSLARSRDIQYF
>few|TRBJ2-5|TRBV19|.
TGTGCCAGCCCCAGGCAGGGGCGCCCACAAGAGACCCAGTACTTC
CASPRQGRPQETQYF
>.|TRBJ2-7|TRBV4-2|.
TGTGCCAGCAGCCTACGTGGTCGCAACGAGCAGTACTTC
CASSLRGRNEQYF
>.|TRBJ2-5|TRBV14|.
TGTGCCAGCAGCCAATCTATTCCCCGGGGAGGAGAGACCCAGTACTTC
CASSQSIPRGGETQYF
>many|TRBJ1-5|TRBV29-1|.
TGCAGCGCTGGGGACGGATTCAATCAGCCCCAGCATTTT
CSAGDGFNQPQHF
>many|TRBJ1-4|TRBV5-1|.
TGCGCCAGCAGTCTAACAGATGAAAAACTGTTTTTT
CASSLTDEKLFF
>many|TRBJ2-5|TRBV15|.
TGTGCCACCAGCAGATGGACACCCCAAGAGACCCAGTACTTC
CATSRWTPQETQYF
>many|TRBJ2-1|TRBV5-1|TRBD2
TGCGCCAGCAGCGCCTTAGCGGGAGGTGTAAACAATGAGCAGTTCTTC
CASSALAGGVNNEQFF
>few|TRBJ2-7|TRBV7-9|.
TGTGCCAGCAGCCCCGCGGCTTTTGCCTACGAGCAGTACTTC
CASSPAAFAYEQYF
>many|TRBJ2-6|TRBV5-5|TRBD2
TGTGCCAGCAGCGGGAGGGACGGGGCCAACGTCCTGACTTTC
CASSGRDGANVLTF
>many|TRBJ2-1|TRBV21-1|.
TGTGCCAGCAGCAAGGGAGAGGGGTTCTACAATGAGCAGTTCTTC
CASSKGEGFYNEQFF
>few|TRBJ2-2|TRBV9|TRBD2
TGTGCCAGCACCCTTAGCGGGGGGAACACCGGGGAGCTGTTTTTT
CASTLSGGNTGELFF
>few|TRBJ2-7|TRBV12-3/TRBV12-4|TRBD2
TGTGCCAGCAGCCAGACTAGCGGGGGACTGTACGAGCAGTACTTC
CASSQTSGGLYEQYF
>many|TRBJ2-7|TRBV12-3/TRBV12-4|.
TGTGCCAGCAGGCGGGACAATTTTTACGAGCAGTACTTC
CASRRDNFYEQYF
>few|TRBJ1-6|TRBV3-1|.
TGTGCCAGCAGCCAAGATTTTGGCTGGCAGGGTGGATCACCCCTCCACTTT
CASSQDFGWQGGSPLHF
>few|TRBJ2-2|TRBV15|.
TGTGCCACCAGCAGACCAGGGCAGCACACCGGGGAGCTGTTTTTT
CATSRPGQHTGELFF
>many|TRBJ2-3|TRBV3-1|TRBD2
TGTGCCAGCAGCCAAAGGGGACAGCGGGGGGGCCCAGATACGCAGTATTTT
CASSQRGQRGGPDTQYF
>many|TRBJ2-7|TRBV7-2|.
TGTGCCAGCACTGGACCGACCTACGAGCAGTACTTC
CASTGPTYEQYF
>many|TRBJ2-2|TRBV7-9|.
TGTGCCAGCAGCTTACGGGTCGCGAACACCGGGGAGCTGTTTTTT
CASSLRVANTGELFF
>many|TRBJ1-5|TRBV7-2|TRBD1
TGTGCCAGCAGCTCCAGACAGGGACGGTACCAGCCCCAGCATTTT
CASSSRQGRYQPQHF
>many|TRBJ2-1|TRBV28|.
TGTGCCAGCAGTTTTGGCAAGTGGAAGTTCTTC
CASSFGKWKFF
>.|TRBJ2-1|TRBV19|TRBD2
TGTGCCAGTAGTATAAACCCCGAGGGACTAGCGGGAGAGGAATCCTACAATGAGCAGTTCTTC
CASSINPEGLAGEESYNEQFF
>.|TRBJ2-2|TRBV4-2|.
TGTGCCAGCACTTCCGGGGACGATGGGGCCGGGGAGCTGTTTTTT
CASTSGDDGAGELFF
>many|TRBJ2-7|TRBV3-1|.
TGTGCCAGCAGCCAAAGCCAGGGAACATACTACGAGCAGTACTTC
CASSQSQGTYYEQYF
>many|TRBJ2-1|TRBV7-3|.
TGTGCCAGCAGCTTATCTGGGCGGAGGGGTTCCTACAATGAGCAGTTCTTC
CASSLSGRRGSYNEQFF
>.|TRBJ1-6|TRBV4-3|TRBD1
TGCGCCAGCAGCCAAGATCGGACAGGGGAGAATTCACCCCTCCACTTT
CASSQDRTGENSPLHF
>many|TRBJ2-3|TRBV7-2|TRBD2
TGTGCCAGCAGCCAGAGCGGGAGGGCCTTGGCTACGCAGTATTTT
CASSQSGRALATQYF
>many|TRBJ2-5|TRBV12-3/TRBV12-4|.
TGTGCCAGCAGATTGACCTTTAACAGGGCCTGGTACTTC
CASRLTFNRAWYF
>many|TRBJ2-2|TRBV6-6|.
TGTGCCAGCAGTTCCCCCTACGATCGGGAGCTGTTTTTT
CASSSPYDRELFF
>many|TRBJ1-6|TRBV7-8|.
TGTGCCAGCAGCTTAGAAATCAGTCAAACCCTCCACTTT
CASSLEISQTLHF
>many|TRBJ2-7|TRBV4-2|.
TGTGCCAGCAGCCAAGTGTGGGAAAAAGCCTACGAGCAGTACTTC
CASSQVWEKAYEQYF
>many|TRBJ2-1|TRBV25-1|.
TGTGCCACCACCCCGGGCCTACTCTACAATGAGCAGTTCTTC
CATTPGLLYNEQFF
>.|TRBJ1-1|TRBV20-1|.
TGCAGTGCTAGAAGGGGGGCGAACACTGAAGCTTTCTTT
CSARRGANTEAFF
>many|TRBJ2-1|TRBV7-3|.
TGTGCCAGCAGCTTAACGAGAGGGGACAATGAGCAGTTCTTC
CASSLTRGDNEQFF
>many|TRBJ1-6|TRBV28|TRBD1
TGTGCCAGCAGTCCTCCGGGACAGCCCTATAATTCACCCCTCCACTTT
CASSPPGQPYNSPLHF
>many|TRBJ1-5|TRBV7-2|.
TGTGCCAGCAGCTTAAGAGGGAGAGACCAGCCCCAGCATTTT
CASSLRGRDQPQHF
>many|TRBJ2-5|TRBV7-2|.
TGTGCCAGCAGCTCCCCACAGGTCCAAGAGACCCAGTACTTC
CASSSPQVQETQYF
>many|TRBJ1-2|TRBV7-9|.
TGTGCCAGCAGCTTAGATGAGTATGGCTACACCTTC
CASSLDEYGYTF
>.|TRBJ2-3|TRBV21-1|.
TGTGCCAGCAGCAACTCCACAGATACGCAGTATTTT
CASSNSTDTQYF
>few|TRBJ2-7|TRBV29-1|TRBD2
TGCAGCGTTGTGGCCCGGCTAGCGGGAGGCGAGCAGTACTTC
CSVVARLAGGEQYF
>few|TRBJ2-1|TRBV29-1|TRBD2
TGCAGCGTTGTGGGGCCCCTAGCGGGAGGGCCACTCAATGAGCAGTTCTTC
CSVVGPLAGGPLNEQFF
>many|TRBJ1-3|TRBV28|.
TGTGCCAGCAGTCTGCCCTTCGACAGGTCCCCAGGGGACACCATATATTTT
CASSLPFDRSPGDTIYF
>.|TRBJ2-5|TRBV15|TRBD2
TGTGCCAGCACCGCAGCCGGGACTAACCTACAAGAGACCCAGTACTTC
CASTAAGTNLQETQYF
>many|TRBJ2-7|TRBV18|.
TGTGCCAGCTCACCTCTAGAAGTAGTTATCCACGAGCAGTACTTC
CASSPLEVVIHEQYF
>many|TRBJ1-1|TRBV27|.
TGTGCCAGCAGCTGGCGGGGGGCGAACACTGAAGCTTTCTTT
CASSWRGANTEAFF
>many|TRBJ2-3|TRBV6-5|.
TGTGCCAGCTGCCGTGGAGGGGCCGGTGATACGCAGTATTTT
CASCRGGAGDTQYF
>many|TRBJ2-4|TRBV20-1|.
TGCAGTGCTAGAAAAGCATCGCCCCTCAGGGGAAAGGGCATTCAGTACTTC
CSARKASPLRGKGIQYF
>many|TRBJ2-7|TRBV12-3/TRBV12-4|TRBD1
TGTGCCAGCAGTTTTGGGCAGGGGGCACCCTACGAGCAGTACTTC
CASSFGQGAPYEQYF
>.|TRBJ2-7|TRBV6-5|.
TGTGCCAGCAGTTACTCTCCGGGACTGAGCTACGAGCAGTACTTC
CASSYSPGLSYEQYF
>many|TRBJ2-1|TRBV7-6|.
TGTGCCAGCAGCTCTCAGGATTACAATGAGCAGTTCTTC
CASSSQDYNEQFF
>few|TRBJ1-2|TRBV12-3/TRBV12-4|.
TGTGCCAGCAGTTTAGTAACCTATGGCTACACCTTC
CASSLVTYGYTF
>many|TRBJ2-5|TRBV5-1|TRBD2
TGCGCCAGCAGCTTGGGGGGACTAGCGGGAGACCAAGAGACCCAGTACTTC
CASSLGGLAGDQETQYF
>few|TRBJ1-4|TRBV28|.
TGTGCCAGCAGTTTTCCAGGGGCAACTAATGAAAAACTGTTTTTT
CASSFPGATNEKLFF
>many|TRBJ2-7|TRBV5-1|.
TGCGCCAGCAGTCATGAGGGGCCGTCCTACGAGCAGTACTTC
CASSHEGPSYEQYF
>.|TRBJ2-4|TRBV24-1|.
TGTGCCACCAGTGATCCGGGAAGGGGAAACATTCAGTACTTC
CATSDPGRGNIQYF
>many|TRBJ2-1|TRBV11-2|TRBD2
TGTGCCAGCAGCTTCAGACTAGCGGGAGGGCCCTTTTATGGCAATGAGCAGTTCTTC
CASSFRLAGGPFYGNEQFF